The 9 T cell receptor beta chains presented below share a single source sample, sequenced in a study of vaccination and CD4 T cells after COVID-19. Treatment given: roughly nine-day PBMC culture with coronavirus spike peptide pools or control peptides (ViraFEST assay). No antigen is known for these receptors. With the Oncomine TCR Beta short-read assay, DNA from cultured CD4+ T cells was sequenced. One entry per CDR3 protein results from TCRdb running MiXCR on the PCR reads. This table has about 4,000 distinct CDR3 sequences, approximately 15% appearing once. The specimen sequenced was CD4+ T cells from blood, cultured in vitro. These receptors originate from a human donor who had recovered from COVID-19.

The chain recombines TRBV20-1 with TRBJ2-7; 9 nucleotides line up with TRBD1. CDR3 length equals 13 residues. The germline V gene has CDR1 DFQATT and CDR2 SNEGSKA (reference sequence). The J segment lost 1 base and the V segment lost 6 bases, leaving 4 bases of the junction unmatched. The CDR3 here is CSADGQGSYEQYF. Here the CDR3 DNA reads TGCAGTGCCGACGGACAGGGGTCCTACGAGCAGTACTTC.

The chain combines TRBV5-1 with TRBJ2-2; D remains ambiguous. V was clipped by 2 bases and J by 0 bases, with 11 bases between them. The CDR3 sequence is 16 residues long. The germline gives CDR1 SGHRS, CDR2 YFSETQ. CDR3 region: CASSFSGTANTGELFF. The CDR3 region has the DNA TGCGCCAGCAGCTTCTCCGGCACCGCGAACACCGGGGAGCTGTTTTTT.

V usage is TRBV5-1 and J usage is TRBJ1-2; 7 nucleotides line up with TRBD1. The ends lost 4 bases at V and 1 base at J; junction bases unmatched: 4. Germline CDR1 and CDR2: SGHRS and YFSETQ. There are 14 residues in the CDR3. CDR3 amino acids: CASSRDSYNYGYTF. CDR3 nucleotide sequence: TGCGCCAGCAGCCGGGACAGCTATAACTATGGCTACACCTTC. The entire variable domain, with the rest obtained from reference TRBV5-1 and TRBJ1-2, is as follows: KAGVTQTPRYLIKTRGQQVTLSCSPISGHRSVSWYQQTPGQGLQFLFEYFSETQRNKGNFPGRFSGRQFSNSRSEMNVSTLELGDSALYLCASSRDSYNYGYTFGSGTRLTVV.

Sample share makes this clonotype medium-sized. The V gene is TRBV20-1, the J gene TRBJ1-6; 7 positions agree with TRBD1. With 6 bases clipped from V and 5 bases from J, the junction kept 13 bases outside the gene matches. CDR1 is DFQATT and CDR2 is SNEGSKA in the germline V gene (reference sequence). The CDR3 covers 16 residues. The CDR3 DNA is TGCAGTGCAGCCCAGTTGACAGGGCCCAATAATTCACCCCTCCACTTT. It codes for CSAAQLTGPNNSPLHF.

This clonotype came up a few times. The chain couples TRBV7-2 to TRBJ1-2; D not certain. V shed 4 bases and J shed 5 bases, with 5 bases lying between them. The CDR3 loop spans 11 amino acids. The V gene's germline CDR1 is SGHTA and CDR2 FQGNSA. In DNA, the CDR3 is TGTGCCAGCAGCTACATATATGGCTACACCTTC. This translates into CASSYIYGYTF.

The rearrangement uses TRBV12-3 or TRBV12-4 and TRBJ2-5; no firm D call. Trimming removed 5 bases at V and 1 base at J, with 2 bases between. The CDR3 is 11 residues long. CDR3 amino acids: CASSAQETQYF. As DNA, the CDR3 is TGTGCCAGCAGTGCCCAAGAGACCCAGTACTTC.

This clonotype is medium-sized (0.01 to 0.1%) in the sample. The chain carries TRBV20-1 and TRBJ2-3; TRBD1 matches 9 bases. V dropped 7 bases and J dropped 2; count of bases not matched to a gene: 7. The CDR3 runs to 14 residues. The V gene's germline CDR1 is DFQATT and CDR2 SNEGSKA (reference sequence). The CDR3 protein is CSVGTGRHTDTQYF. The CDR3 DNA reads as TGCAGTGTTGGGACAGGGAGACACACAGATACGCAGTATTTT.

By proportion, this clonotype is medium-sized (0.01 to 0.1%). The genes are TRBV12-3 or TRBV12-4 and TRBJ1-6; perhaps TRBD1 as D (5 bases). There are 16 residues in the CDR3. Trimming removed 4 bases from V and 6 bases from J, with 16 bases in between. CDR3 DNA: TGTGCCAGCAGTTCCCCGGTTCCGGGACCTAATTCACCCCTCCACTTT. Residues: CASSSPVPGPNSPLHF.

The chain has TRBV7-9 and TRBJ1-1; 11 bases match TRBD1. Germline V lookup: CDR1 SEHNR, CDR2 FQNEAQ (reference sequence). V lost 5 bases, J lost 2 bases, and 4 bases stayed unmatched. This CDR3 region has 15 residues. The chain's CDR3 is CASSKDRGLNTEAFF. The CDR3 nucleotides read TGTGCCAGCAGCAAGGACAGGGGGCTTAACACTGAAGCTTTCTTT.